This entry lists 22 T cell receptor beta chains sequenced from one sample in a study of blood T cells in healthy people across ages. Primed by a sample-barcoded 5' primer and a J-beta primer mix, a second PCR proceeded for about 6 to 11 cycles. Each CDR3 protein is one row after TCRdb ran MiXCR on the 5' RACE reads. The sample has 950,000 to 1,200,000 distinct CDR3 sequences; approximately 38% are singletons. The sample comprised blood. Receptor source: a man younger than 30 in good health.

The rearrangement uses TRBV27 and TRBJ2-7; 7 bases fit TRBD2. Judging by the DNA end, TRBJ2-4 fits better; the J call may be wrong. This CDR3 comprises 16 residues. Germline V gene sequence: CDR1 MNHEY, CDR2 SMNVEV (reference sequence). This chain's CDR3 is CASSLLGGWSKNIQYF. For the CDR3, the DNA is TGTGCCAGCAGTTTATTGGGGGGGTGGTCCAAAAACATTCAGTACTTC.

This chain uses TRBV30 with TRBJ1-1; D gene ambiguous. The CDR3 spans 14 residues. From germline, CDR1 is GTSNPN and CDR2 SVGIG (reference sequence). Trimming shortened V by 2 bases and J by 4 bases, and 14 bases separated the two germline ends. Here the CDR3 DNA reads TGTGCCTGGAGTTTGGATCCGTGGGGCACTGAAGCTTTCTTT. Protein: CAWSLDPWGTEAFF.

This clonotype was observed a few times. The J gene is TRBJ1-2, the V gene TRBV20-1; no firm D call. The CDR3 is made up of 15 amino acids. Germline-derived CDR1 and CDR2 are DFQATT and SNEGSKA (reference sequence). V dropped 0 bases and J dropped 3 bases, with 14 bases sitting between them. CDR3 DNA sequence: TGCAGTGCTAGAGAGAGGTCTCCCGGCGACTATGGCTACACCTTC. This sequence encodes CSARERSPGDYGYTF.

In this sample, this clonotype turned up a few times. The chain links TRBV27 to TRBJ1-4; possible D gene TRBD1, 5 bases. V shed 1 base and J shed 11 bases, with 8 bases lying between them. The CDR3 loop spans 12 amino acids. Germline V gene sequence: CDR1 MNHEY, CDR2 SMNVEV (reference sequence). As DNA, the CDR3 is TGTGCCAGCAGTTTATTAGGGGACAAACTGTTTTTT. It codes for CASSLLGDKLFF.

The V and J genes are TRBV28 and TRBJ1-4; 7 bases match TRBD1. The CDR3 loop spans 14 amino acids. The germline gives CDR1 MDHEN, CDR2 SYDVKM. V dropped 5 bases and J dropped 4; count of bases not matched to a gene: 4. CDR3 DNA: TGTGCCAGCAGTACAGGGGCCGATAATGAAAAACTGTTTTTT. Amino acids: CASSTGADNEKLFF.

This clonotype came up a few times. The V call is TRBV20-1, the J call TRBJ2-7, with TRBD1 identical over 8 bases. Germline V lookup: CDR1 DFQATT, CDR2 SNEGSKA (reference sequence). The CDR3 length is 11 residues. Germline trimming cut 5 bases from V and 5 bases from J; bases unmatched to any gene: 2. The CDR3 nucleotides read TGCAGTGCTGGGACAGGTAACGAGCAGTACTTC. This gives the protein CSAGTGNEQYF.

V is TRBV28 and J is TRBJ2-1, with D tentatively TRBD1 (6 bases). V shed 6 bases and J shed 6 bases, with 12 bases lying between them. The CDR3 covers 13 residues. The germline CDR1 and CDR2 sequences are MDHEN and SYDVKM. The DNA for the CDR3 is TGTGCCAGCAGCGACACACAGGGCAATGAGCAGTTCTTC. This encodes CASSDTQGNEQFF.

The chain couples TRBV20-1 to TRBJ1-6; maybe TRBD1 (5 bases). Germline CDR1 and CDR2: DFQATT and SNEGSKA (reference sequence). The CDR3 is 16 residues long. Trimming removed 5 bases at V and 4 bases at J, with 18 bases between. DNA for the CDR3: TGCAGTGCTTTGGGCCCAACGGGGCTATATAATTCACCCCTCCACTTT. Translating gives CSALGPTGLYNSPLHF.

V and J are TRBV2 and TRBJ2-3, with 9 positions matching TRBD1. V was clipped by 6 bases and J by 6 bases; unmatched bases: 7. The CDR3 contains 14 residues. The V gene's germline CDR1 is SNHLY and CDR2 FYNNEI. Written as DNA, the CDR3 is TGTGCCAGCAGCCGACAGGGGGTGGGGGATACGCAGTATTTT. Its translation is CASSRQGVGDTQYF.

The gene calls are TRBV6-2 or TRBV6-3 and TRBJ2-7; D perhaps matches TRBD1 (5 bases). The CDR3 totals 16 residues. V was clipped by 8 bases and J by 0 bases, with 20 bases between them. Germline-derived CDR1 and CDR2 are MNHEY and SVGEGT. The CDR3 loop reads CASQVGLGHISYEQYF. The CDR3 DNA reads TGTGCCAGCCAAGTAGGTCTAGGACACATCTCCTACGAGCAGTACTTC.

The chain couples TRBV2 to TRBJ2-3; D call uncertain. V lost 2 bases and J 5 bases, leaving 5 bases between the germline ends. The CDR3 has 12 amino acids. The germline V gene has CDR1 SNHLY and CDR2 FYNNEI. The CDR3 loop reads CASSEQLDTQYF. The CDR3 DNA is TGTGCCAGCAGTGAACAACTAGATACGCAGTATTTT.

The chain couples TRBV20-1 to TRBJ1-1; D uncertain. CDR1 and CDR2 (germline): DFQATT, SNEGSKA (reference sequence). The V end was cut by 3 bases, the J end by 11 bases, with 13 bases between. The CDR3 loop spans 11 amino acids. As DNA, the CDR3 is TGCAGTGCTAGTGCCTCGGAACGGGCTTTCTTT. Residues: CSASASERAFF.

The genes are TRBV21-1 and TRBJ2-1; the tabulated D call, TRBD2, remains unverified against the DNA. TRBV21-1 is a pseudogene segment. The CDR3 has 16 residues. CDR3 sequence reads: CASNKSTSGGLNEQFF. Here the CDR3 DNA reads TGTGCCAGCAACAAATCGACTAGCGGGGGGCTAAATGAGCAGTTCTTC.

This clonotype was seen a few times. CDR3 region: CASSRDSRSTEAFF. Written as DNA, the CDR3 is TGTGCCAGCAGTAGGGACAGTAGGAGCACTGAAGCTTTCTTT. V usage is TRBV12-3 or TRBV12-4 and J usage is TRBJ1-1; 7 bases are a match to TRBD1. V lost 5 bases and J lost 4; bases outside the gene matches: 7. The CDR3 is 14 amino acids.

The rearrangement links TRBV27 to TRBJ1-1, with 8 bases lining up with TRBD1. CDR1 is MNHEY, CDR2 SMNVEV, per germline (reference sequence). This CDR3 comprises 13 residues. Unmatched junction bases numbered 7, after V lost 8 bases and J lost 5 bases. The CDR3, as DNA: TGTGCCAGCGCAACAGGGGGAGGGACTGAAGCTTTCTTT. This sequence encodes CASATGGGTEAFF.

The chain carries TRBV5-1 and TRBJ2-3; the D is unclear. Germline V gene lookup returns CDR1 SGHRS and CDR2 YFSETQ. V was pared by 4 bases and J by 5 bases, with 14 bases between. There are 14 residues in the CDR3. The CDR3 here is CASSPPPNRDTQYF. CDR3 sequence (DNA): TGCGCCAGCAGCCCACCCCCTAACCGAGATACGCAGTATTTT.

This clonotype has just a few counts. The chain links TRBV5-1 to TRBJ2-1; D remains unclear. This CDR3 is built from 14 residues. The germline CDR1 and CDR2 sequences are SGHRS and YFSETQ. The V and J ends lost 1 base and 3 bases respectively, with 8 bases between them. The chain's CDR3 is CASSLPAVYNEQFF. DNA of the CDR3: TGCGCCAGCAGCTTGCCTGCCGTCTACAATGAGCAGTTCTTC.

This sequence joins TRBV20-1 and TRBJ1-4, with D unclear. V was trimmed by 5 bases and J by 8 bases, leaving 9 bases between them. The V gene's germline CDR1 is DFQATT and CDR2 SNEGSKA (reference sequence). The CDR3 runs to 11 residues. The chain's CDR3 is CSAQSGEKLFF. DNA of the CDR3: TGCAGTGCTCAAAGCGGCGAAAAACTGTTTTTT.

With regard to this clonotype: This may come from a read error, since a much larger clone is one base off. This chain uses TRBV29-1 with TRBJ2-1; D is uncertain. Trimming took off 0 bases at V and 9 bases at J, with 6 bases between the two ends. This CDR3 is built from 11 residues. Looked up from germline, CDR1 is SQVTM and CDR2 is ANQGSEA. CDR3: CSVEDHSEQFF. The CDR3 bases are TGCAGCGTTGAAGACCACAGTGAGCAGTTCTTC.

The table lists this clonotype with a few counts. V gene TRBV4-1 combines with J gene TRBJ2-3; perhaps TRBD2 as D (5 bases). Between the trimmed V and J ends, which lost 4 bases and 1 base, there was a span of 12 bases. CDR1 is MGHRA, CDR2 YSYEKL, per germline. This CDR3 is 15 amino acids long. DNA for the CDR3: TGCGCCAGCAGCCCCCTCCCAGCGGGCACAGATACGCAGTATTTT. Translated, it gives CASSPLPAGTDTQYF.

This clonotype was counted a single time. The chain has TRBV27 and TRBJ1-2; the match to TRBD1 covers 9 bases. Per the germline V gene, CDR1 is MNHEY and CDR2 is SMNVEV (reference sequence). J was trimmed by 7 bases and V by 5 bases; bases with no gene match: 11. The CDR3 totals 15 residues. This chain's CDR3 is CASSPYPGTGIGYTF. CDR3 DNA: TGTGCCAGCAGTCCGTATCCCGGGACAGGGATTGGCTACACCTTC.

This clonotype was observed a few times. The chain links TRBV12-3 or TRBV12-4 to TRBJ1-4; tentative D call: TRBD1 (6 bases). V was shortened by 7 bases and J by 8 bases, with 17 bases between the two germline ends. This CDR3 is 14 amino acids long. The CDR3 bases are TGTGCCAGCACTCGGTTACAGGGTGGGGAAAAACTGTTTTTT. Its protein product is CASTRLQGGEKLFF.